These 18 T cell receptor beta chains were sequenced from one sample in a study of beta chain features in type 1 diabetes. Overall study findings and caveats: Shorter TCRB CDR3s, moderately but significantly so, marked every one of the four CD4+ subsets in Type 1 diabetes patients.

For these receptors, no antigen is known. The whole isolated RNA underwent reverse transcription, so sequencing captured expressed TCRB transcripts. Here immunoSEQ multiplex PCR was the method, and the copy in TCRdb shows in-frame clones only, minus some. The sample includes 300,000 or so clones, approximately 12% of them seen just once. Sequences were obtained from naive CD4+ T cells from blood. The source is a woman aged 18-30 years with type 1 diabetes.

The chain combines TRBV28 with TRBJ2-1; D is possibly TRBD2 (6 bases). Germline CDR1 reads MDHEN; CDR2 reads SYDVKM. The CDR3 contains 16 residues. V dropped 2 bases and J dropped 0 bases, with 11 bases sitting between them. Here the CDR3 reads CASSLPGGPSYNEQFF. The CDR3 DNA reads TGTGCCAGCAGTTTACCCGGAGGGCCCTCCTACAATGAGCAGTTCTTC.

In its sample, this clone was seen a few times. V gene TRBV2 combines with J gene TRBJ2-1; 7 positions match TRBD2. CDR1 is SNHLY and CDR2 is FYNNEI in the germline V gene. The CDR3 runs to 15 residues. Trimming took 2 bases from V and 4 from J; bases not matched to a gene: 5. This CDR3 reads CASSEPGLPYNEQFF. In nucleotides, the CDR3 is TGTGCCAGCAGTGAACCGGGACTACCATACAATGAGCAGTTCTTC.

In its sample, this clone was seen a few times. The V gene is TRBV12-5, the J gene TRBJ1-5; tentatively, D is TRBD1 (5 bases). Germline loops: CDR1 LGHNT, CDR2 FRNRAP. The CDR3 totals 16 residues. V was pared by 1 base and J by 9 bases, with 19 bases between. As DNA, the CDR3 is TGTGCTAGTGGTTTGGGGCAGGGCGCTACCCATGCGCCCCAGCATTTT. Its protein is CASGLGQGATHAPQHF.

J is TRBJ1-1 and V is TRBV18; TRBD1 matches at 7 bases. The V gene end was trimmed by 6 bases and the J gene end by 1 base; junction bases not matched to a gene: 8. In germline, CDR1 is KGHSH, CDR2 LQKENI. The CDR3 totals 15 residues. CDR3 amino acids: CASSLGQAQNTEAFF. CDR3 DNA: TGTGCCAGCTCGCTAGGACAGGCCCAGAACACTGAAGCTTTCTTT.

The rearrangement joins TRBV19 to TRBJ2-1; 7 nucleotides line up with TRBD2. V was clipped by 1 base and J by 6 bases; unmatched bases: 6. Germline values: CDR1 LNHDA, CDR2 SQIVND (reference sequence). This CDR3 contains 15 residues. CDR3 in amino acids: CASSIGLAAGNEQFF. As DNA, the CDR3 is TGTGCCAGTAGTATAGGCCTAGCGGCGGGCAATGAGCAGTTCTTC.

The V gene is TRBV28, the J gene TRBJ1-2, with D unresolved. Per germline, CDR1 MDHEN and CDR2 SYDVKM. Trimming pared 6 bases from V and 4 bases from J, leaving 12 bases between. There are 13 residues in the CDR3. DNA of the CDR3: TGTGCCAGCAGAGACACCCTTAGCTATGGCTACACCTTC. This encodes CASRDTLSYGYTF.

This clone has more than one count but fewer than ten. The chain links TRBV7-8 to TRBJ1-1, with D possibly being TRBD1 (5 bases). The CDR3 loop spans 14 amino acids. The V and J ends lost 1 base and 2 bases respectively, with 8 bases between them. The germline V gene has CDR1 SGHVS and CDR2 FQNEAQ. The CDR3 reads CASSLEQANTEAFF. DNA of the CDR3: TGTGCCAGCAGCTTAGAACAGGCTAACACTGAAGCTTTCTTT.

This clone appeared a few times. The chain joins TRBV2 to TRBJ1-5; no firm D call. Germline V gene lookup returns CDR1 SNHLY and CDR2 FYNNEI. CDR3 length: 15 residues. Trimming shortened V by 3 bases and J by 3 bases, and 12 bases separated the two germline ends. The CDR3 is CASSDPGYFNQPQHF. The CDR3 DNA reads TGTGCCAGCAGTGACCCCGGGTATTTCAATCAGCCCCAGCATTTT.

This clone is a singleton in its sample. V gene TRBV7-3 combines with J gene TRBJ2-1; 12 positions match TRBD2. The V and J ends lost 5 bases and 9 bases, in that order; junction bases with no gene match: 8. The CDR3 runs 15 residues. In germline, CDR1 is SGHTA, CDR2 FQGTGA. The CDR3 loop reads CASSPQGLAGTEQFF. DNA for the CDR3: TGTGCCAGCAGCCCGCAGGGACTAGCGGGTACTGAGCAGTTCTTC. The entire variable domain, with the rest obtained from reference TRBV7-3 and TRBJ2-1, is as follows: GAGVSQTPSNKVTEKGKYVELRCDPISGHTALYWYRQSLGQGPEFLIYFQGTGAADDSGLPNDRFFAVRPEGSVSTLKIQRTERGDSAVYLCASSPQGLAGTEQFFGPGTRLTVL.

This clone was seen more than once but under ten times. This rearrangement joins TRBV7-2 to TRBJ1-5; 8 nucleotides match TRBD1. The CDR3 totals 13 residues. Germline CDR1 reads SGHTA; CDR2 reads FQGNSA. The V and J ends lost 6 bases and 5 bases, in that order; junction bases with no gene match: 3. DNA for the CDR3: TGTGCCAGCAGTAAGGACAGGGATCAGCCCCAGCATTTT. This translates into CASSKDRDQPQHF.

The chain couples TRBV7-9 to TRBJ2-1; 9 nucleotides line up with TRBD1. Germline CDR1 is SEHNR and CDR2 is FQNEAQ (reference sequence). V gave up 5 bases and J gave up 9 bases; unmatched junction bases: 11. CDR3 length: 15 amino acids. The CDR3 region is CASSVPGQGFVEQFF. In nucleotides, the CDR3 is TGTGCCAGCAGCGTACCGGGACAGGGCTTCGTTGAGCAGTTCTTC.

This clone was picked up a small number of times. The V gene is TRBV30, the J gene TRBJ1-1; D perhaps matches TRBD1 (5 bases). The germline V gene has CDR1 GTSNPN and CDR2 SVGIG (reference sequence). The CDR3 totals 14 residues. Trimming cost V 0 bases and J 6 bases, with 14 bases left between them. In DNA, the CDR3 is TGTGCCTGGAGTGTAAACAGGCGAAGCCCTGAAGCTTTCTTT. It yields the protein CAWSVNRRSPEAFF.

V usage is TRBV5-1 and J usage is TRBJ1-4, with D possibly being TRBD1 (5 bases). The CDR3 runs 14 residues. V was clipped by 3 bases and J by 6 bases, with 12 bases between them. From germline, CDR1 is SGHRS and CDR2 YFSETQ. The CDR3 region has the DNA TGCGCCAGCAGCTCCCCTCAGGGTGATGAAAAACTGTTTTTT. Translating it yields CASSSPQGDEKLFF.

This clone was detected only a few times. The chain employs TRBV5-1 and TRBJ1-1, with 9 nucleotides matching TRBD1. Trimming at V came to 4 bases and at J to 3 bases, leaving 1 base not matched to a gene. The CDR3 extends over 13 amino acids. Germline V gene sequence: CDR1 SGHRS, CDR2 YFSETQ. CDR3 bases: TGCGCCAGCAGCCGGGACAGGGACACTGAAGCTTTCTTT. Amino acids: CASSRDRDTEAFF.

This clone has more than one count but fewer than ten. The rearrangement links TRBV21-1 to TRBJ2-7; the D segment call TRBD2 is taken from the table without a DNA check. TRBV21-1 is termed a pseudogene. CDR3 length equals 14 residues. The CDR3 sequence is CASRKTSGSDEQYF. DNA for the CDR3: TGTGCCAGCAGGAAGACTAGCGGGAGTGACGAGCAGTACTTC.

The genes are TRBV5-4 and TRBJ2-7; weak D call: TRBD1 (5 bases). Germline assignment: CDR1 SGHNT and CDR2 YYREEE (reference sequence). Trimming cost V 4 bases and J 0 bases, with 14 bases left between them. The CDR3 spans 15 residues. In DNA form, the CDR3 reads TGTGCCAGCAGCACAAGGGGTGGAAGCTCCTACGAGCAGTACGTC. This encodes CASSTRGGSSYEQYV.

This clone occurred a few times. The V call is TRBV11-2, the J call TRBJ2-3, with 7 bases identical to TRBD1. The V gene end was trimmed by 5 bases and the J gene end by 3 bases; junction bases not matched to a gene: 8. The CDR3 totals 15 residues. Per the germline V gene, CDR1 is SGHAT and CDR2 is FQNNGV. The CDR3 nucleotides read TGTGCCAGCAGCCCTTGGACAGGTTTAACAGATACGCAGTATTTT. It specifies CASSPWTGLTDTQYF.

This clone has only a few counts. The V gene is TRBV20-1, the J gene TRBJ2-5; D might be TRBD2 (5 bases). This CDR3 region has 11 residues. Trimming pared 4 bases from V and 10 bases from J, leaving 13 bases between. Germline CDR1 and CDR2: DFQATT and SNEGSKA (reference sequence). CDR3 sequence: CSANLRVGQYF. As DNA, the CDR3 is TGCAGTGCTAATTTGCGGGTCGGCCAGTACTTC.